The T cell receptor (beta chain) under discussion was sequenced for a study of shared clonotypes between healthy human individuals. The CDR3 loop spans 12 amino acids. CDR1 and CDR2 (germline): PRHDT, FYEKMQ (reference sequence). Trimming removed 5 bases from V and 8 bases from J, with 12 bases in between. General study findings and limits: Sampling was confined to blood; repertoires within tissues likely differ.

The naive CD8 subset, CD45RO-negative cells positively selected for CCR7, excluded terminally differentiated effector memory CD45RA+ cells. All the donors were Caucasian adults who lived in Nashville, Tennessee. The table came from immunoSEQ multiplex PCR; TCRdb's copy has only in-frame clones and leaves some out. The sample lists about 1,800,000 clones; approximately 95% were seen once. As regards this clone: Its antigen is still unknown.

The sequence was obtained from a man between 18 and 29 years old in good health. The rearrangement links TRBV13 to TRBJ1-1; weak D call: TRBD1 (5 bases). Material: naive CD8+ T cells sorted from blood. CDR3 nucleotides: TGTGCCAGCAGCCCGGGGGGAAGCGAAGCTTTCTTT. This translates into CASSPGGSEAFF.